The sequence of this TCR beta chain was determined in a study of cytomegalovirus exposure and HLA in healthy donors. Across the whole study: HLA-typed donors were the source of some 85 million unique TCRs, which an early data release held.

Trimming cost V 6 bases and J 6 bases, with 8 bases left between them. Per the germline V gene, CDR1 is MNHEY and CDR2 is SMNVEV (reference sequence). This CDR3 is built from 11 residues. In regard to this clone: The target antigen is unknown.

Amplification used 60 Vbeta primers and 13 Jbeta primers. TCRdb's table, derived via immunoSEQ multiplex PCR, lists solely in-frame clones and lacks some. The sample consists of 150,000 to 200,000 clones, about 68% of them appearing once. Whole-study findings and limits: Later on, a genetic analysis was performed. It linked a missense variant in DCLRE1C with V- and J-gene trimming of TCR beta. The study carried out a later analysis of TCR beta sequences. It associated approximately 15,000 of them with specific HLA alleles at a false discovery rate of 0.05. In a later analysis, an Asian-associated ancestry cluster reportedly showed fewer N-insertions than the approximately 700-donor mean.

The sample was PBMCs. The rearrangement links TRBV27 to TRBJ2-5; a weak D match, TRBD1 (6 bases). The sequence was collected from a female donor in good health and CMV-seronegative. For the CDR3, the DNA is TGTGCCAGCAGAGGGGGAAAGACCCAGTACTTC. It yields the protein CASRGGKTQYF.